This T cell receptor (beta chain) was documented in a study of blood T cell repertoires in COVID-19. The wider study: Both acute and convalescent COVID-19 samples were obtained from the United States, Italy and Spain.

Using immunoSEQ multiplex PCR, the repertoire was profiled, and TCRdb retains in-frame clones only, with some absent. The sample lists some 260,000 clones; around nine tenths were seen once. Germline lookup yields CDR1 SGHNT and CDR2 YENEEA. V lost 4 bases, J lost 7 bases, and 15 bases stayed unmatched. This CDR3 region has 17 residues. This clonotype originated in a woman in her 70s with COVID-19, enrolled during active disease. Input material: peripheral blood. The rearrangement uses TRBV11-3 and TRBJ2-1, with TRBD2 matching 8 bases. CDR3 sequence reads: CASSSYSASGFPNEQFF. CDR3 DNA sequence: TGTGCCAGCAGCTCGTATTCGGCTAGCGGGTTTCCGAATGAGCAGTTCTTC.